This record covers a single T cell receptor beta chain. The antigen remains unidentified. This sequence may be a read error, since a much larger clone differs from it by one base. With 1 base removed from V and 1 base from J, the gap between germline ends came to 7 bases. Germline CDR1 reads SGHTA; CDR2 reads FQGNSA. There are 14 residues in the CDR3. TCRdb fed the 5' RACE reads into MiXCR, producing one record per CDR3 protein. The sample consists of tens of thousands of distinct CDR3 sequences, 25% to 30% of them appearing once. Study outcomes and limitations: Tumor memory CD4+ T cell TCR gene usage clustered with blood and lymph node memory CD4+ cells and lymph node naive CD4+ cells.

The chain recombines TRBV7-2 with TRBJ1-1; the D is unclear. Sequencing was carried out using naive CD4+ T cells sorted from blood. Subset meaning: naive CD4+ T cells, CD4+CD45RA+CD25-. The source is a female donor with breast cancer. DNA for the CDR3: TGTGCCAGCAGCTTAGATTACGCGAACACTGAAGCTTTCTTT. This encodes CASSLDYANTEAFF.